These T cell receptor delta chains were read from a single sample in a study of gamma-delta T cells after stem cell transplantation. TCRdb reanalyzed the RT-PCR reads using CATT. The sample shows roughly 5,400 delta-chain clones, just over 9.5% of them seen only once. Sequenced: gamma-delta T cells. The receptors were gathered from a human donor. It is not recorded whose cells these are; they may come from a transplant donor. Each CDR3 is given with its conserved first and last residue. The order of the fields is CDR3 length, V gene, J gene, CDR3 protein.

>16|TRDV2|TRDJ1
CACDPLLGDTTDKLIF
>23|TRDV2|TRDJ1
CACDSLTSLTSTGGYAATDKLIF
>19|TRDV2|TRDJ3
CACDVAWGTDSWDTRQMFF
>19|TRDV2|TRDJ1
CACDTVMPRAGGHTDKLIF
>14|TRDV2|TRDJ3
CACDTAWATRQMFF
>15|TRDV2|TRDJ1
CACDLWGIRNDKLIF
>22|TRDV3|TRDJ1
CAFRGPGGYLRGIRGLTDKLIF
>20|TRDV2|TRDJ1
CACDTVGSAGVGDPNDKLIF
>19|TRDV2|TRDJ1
CACDTVGGRRGMYTDKLIF
>19|TRDV1|TRDJ1
CALGEGTRIAAQLSDKLIF
>19|TRDV2|TRDJ1
CACDPITGGSPSRTDKLIF
>18|TRDV2|TRDJ3
CACDTAGGEAWDTRQMFF
>18|TRDV2|TRDJ3
CACDTSWGSSWDTRQMFF
>15|TRDV2|TRDJ1
CACVSTGKYTDKLIF
>16|TRDV2|TRDJ1
CACDSVLGKRTDKLIF
>20|TRDV2|TRDJ3
CACDRIRLGDASWDTRQMFF
>19|TRDV2|TRDJ3
CACDTGGYGNSWDTRQMFF
>14|TRDV2|TRDJ1
CACDPIGVTDKLIF
>16|TRDV2|TRDJ1
CACDTVLGDNTDKLIF
>18|TRDV2|TRDJ1
CACDGVLGDTRVTDKLIF
>17|TRDV2|TRDJ2
CACDGREWGILTAQLFF
>14|TRDV2|TRDJ1
CACDPIVGDTGLIF
>18|TRDV2|TRDJ1
CACDTLLGDTRGTDKLIF
>15|TRDV2|TRDJ1
CACAGLGENTDKLIF